These 9 T cell receptor beta chains came from one sample sequenced in a study of T cells in localized non-small cell lung cancer. Profiled with immunoSEQ multiplex PCR; TCRdb holds only in-frame clones, not every one. The data hold about 6,700 clones, with around 40% observed a single time. Sample: lung tumor tissue, taken before any cancer treatment. All receptors come from a man aged 35-69 years with stage III lung adenocarcinoma.

This clone showed up just a few times. CDR3 loop: CASSLDRGHGYTF. In DNA form, the CDR3 reads TGCGCCAGCAGCCTAGACAGGGGGCATGGCTACACCTTC. The chain is built from TRBV1 and TRBJ1-2; the D call of TRBD1 is as the table states it, not checked on the DNA. TRBV1 is marked as a pseudogene. The CDR3 loop spans 13 amino acids.

Only a few counts were recorded for this clone. This sequence joins TRBV5-1 and TRBJ2-7, with 8 bases matching TRBD1. Germline V gives CDR1 SGHRS, CDR2 YFSETQ. V lost 1 base and J lost 6; bases outside the gene matches: 9. The CDR3 is 15 amino acids. The CDR3 DNA reads TGCGCCAGCAGCTTGTGCGACAGGGGACTCTGCGAGCAGTACTTC. Translated: CASSLCDRGLCEQYF. The complete variable domain, with remaining parts taken from reference TRBV5-1 and TRBJ2-7, reads KAGVTQTPRYLIKTRGQQVTLSCSPISGHRSVSWYQQTPGQGLQFLFEYFSETQRNKGNFPGRFSGRQFSNSRSEMNVSTLELGDSALYLCASSLCDRGLCEQYFGPGTRLTVT.

Only a few counts were recorded for this clone. This chain joins TRBV30 and TRBJ1-4; no clear D gene. The V gene's germline CDR1 is GTSNPN and CDR2 SVGIG (reference sequence). V was cut by 0 bases and J by 4 bases, with 12 bases left in between. The CDR3 has 15 residues. CDR3 sequence (DNA): TGTGCCTGGAGTGTACGTTCAGGCCTTAATGAAAAACTGTTTTTT. Amino acid sequence: CAWSVRSGLNEKLFF.

J is TRBJ2-4 and V is TRBV19; D is perhaps TRBD1 (5 bases). Trimming pared 5 bases from V and 6 bases from J, leaving 11 bases between. The germline V gene has CDR1 LNHDA and CDR2 SQIVND (reference sequence). This CDR3 spans 13 amino acids. In DNA form, the CDR3 reads TGTGCCAGTAGTCCTACGGACATAAACATTCAGTACTTC. It codes for CASSPTDINIQYF. The entire variable domain, with the rest obtained from reference TRBV19 and TRBJ2-4, is as follows: DGGITQSPKYLFRKEGQNVTLSCEQNLNHDAMYWYRQDPGQGLRLIYYSQIVNDFQKGDIAEGYSVSREKKESFPLTVTSAQKNPTAFYLCASSPTDINIQYFGAGTRLSVL.

By share, this clone counts as medium-sized. The junction shows a germline mismatch at one end, possibly a read error. The chain links TRBV6-8 to TRBJ2-2; 9 bases align to TRBD1. The CDR3 has 15 amino acids. The germline V gene has CDR1 MNHGY and CDR2 SAAAGT. CDR3 residues: CAISGGQGLTGELFF. DNA of the CDR3: TGTGCCATCAGTGGGGGACAGGGACTCACCGGGGAGCTGTTTTTT.

The V gene is TRBV10-2, the J gene TRBJ2-3; D not resolved. Trimming removed 5 bases at V and 0 bases at J, with 15 bases between. In germline, CDR1 is WSHSY, CDR2 SAAADI. The CDR3 runs 16 residues. CDR3 nucleotide sequence: TGCGCCAGCAGTTGGACCCTCACAACTAGCACAGATACGCAGTATTTT. This sequence encodes CASSWTLTTSTDTQYF.

The gene calls are TRBV12-2 and TRBJ2-5; the table's D call, TRBD1, has no DNA check behind it. TRBV12-2 is deemed a pseudogene. The CDR3 loop spans 14 amino acids. Here the CDR3 reads CASRTGGKGETQYF. For the CDR3, the DNA is TGTGCCAGTCGGACAGGTGGGAAGGGAGAGACCCAGTACTTC.

The J gene is TRBJ2-1, the V gene TRBV6-8, with 9 nucleotides matching TRBD2. From germline, CDR1 is MNHGY and CDR2 SAAAGT. The J segment lost 5 bases and the V segment lost 6 bases, leaving 8 bases of the junction unmatched. This CDR3 contains 15 residues. CDR3 nucleotides: TGTGCCAGCAGCTCCAGCGGGGGGTCACACAATGAGCAGTTCTTC. This encodes CASSSSGGSHNEQFF.

V is TRBV10-2 and J is TRBJ2-1; perhaps TRBD1 as D (10 bases). The germline V gene encodes CDR1 WSHSY and CDR2 SAAADI. The CDR3 totals 15 residues. V lost 6 bases and J lost 8, with 20 bases in between. In DNA form, the CDR3 reads TGCGCCAGCAGCCCTAGCGGGACAGGGGAACATGAGCAGTTCTTC. Its protein product is CASSPSGTGEHEQFF.